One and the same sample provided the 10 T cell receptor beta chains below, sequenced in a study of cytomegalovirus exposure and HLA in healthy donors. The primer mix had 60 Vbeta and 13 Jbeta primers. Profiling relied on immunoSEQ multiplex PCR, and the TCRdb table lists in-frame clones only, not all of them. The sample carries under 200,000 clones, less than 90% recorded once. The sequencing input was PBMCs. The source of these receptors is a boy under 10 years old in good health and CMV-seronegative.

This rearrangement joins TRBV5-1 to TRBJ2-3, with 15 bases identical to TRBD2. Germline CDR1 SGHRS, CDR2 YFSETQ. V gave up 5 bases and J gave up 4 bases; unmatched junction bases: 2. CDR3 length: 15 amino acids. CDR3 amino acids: CASSRTSGRADTQYF. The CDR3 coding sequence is TGCGCCAGCAGTCGGACTAGCGGGAGGGCAGATACGCAGTATTTT.

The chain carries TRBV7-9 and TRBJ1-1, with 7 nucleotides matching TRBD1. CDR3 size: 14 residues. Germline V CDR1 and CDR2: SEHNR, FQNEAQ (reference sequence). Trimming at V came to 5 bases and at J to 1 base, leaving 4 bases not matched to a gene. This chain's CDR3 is CASSPRTGNTEAFF. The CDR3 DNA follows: TGTGCCAGCAGCCCTAGGACAGGGAACACTGAAGCTTTCTTT.

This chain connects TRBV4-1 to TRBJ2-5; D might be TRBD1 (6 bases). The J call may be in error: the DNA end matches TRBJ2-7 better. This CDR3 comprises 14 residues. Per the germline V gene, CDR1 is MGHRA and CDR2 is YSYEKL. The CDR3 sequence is CASSRTANNYEQYF. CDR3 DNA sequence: TGCGCCAGCTCAAGGACAGCGAACAACTACGAGCAGTACTTC.

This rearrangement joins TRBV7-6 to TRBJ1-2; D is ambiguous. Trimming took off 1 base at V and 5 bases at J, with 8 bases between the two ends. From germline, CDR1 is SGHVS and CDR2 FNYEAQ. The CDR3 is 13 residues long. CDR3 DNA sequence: TGTGCCAGCAGCTTAGGGGCCCCATATGGCTACACCTTC. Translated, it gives CASSLGAPYGYTF.

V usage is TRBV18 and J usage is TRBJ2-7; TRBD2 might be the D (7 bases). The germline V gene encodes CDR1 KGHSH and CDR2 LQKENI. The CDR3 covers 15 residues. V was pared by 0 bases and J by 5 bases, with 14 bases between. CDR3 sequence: CASSPPVRGGDEQYF. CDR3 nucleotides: TGTGCCAGCTCACCACCGGTCAGGGGAGGGGACGAGCAGTACTTC.

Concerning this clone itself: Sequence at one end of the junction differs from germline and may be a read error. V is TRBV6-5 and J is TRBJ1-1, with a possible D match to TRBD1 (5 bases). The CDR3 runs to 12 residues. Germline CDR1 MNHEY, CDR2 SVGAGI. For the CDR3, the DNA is TGTGCCAGCAGTTGGGGGGGGACTGGAGCTTTCTTT. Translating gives CASSWGGTGAFF.

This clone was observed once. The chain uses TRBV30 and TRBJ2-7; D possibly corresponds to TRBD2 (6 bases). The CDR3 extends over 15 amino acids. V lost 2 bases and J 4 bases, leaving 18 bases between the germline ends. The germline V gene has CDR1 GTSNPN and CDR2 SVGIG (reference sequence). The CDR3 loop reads CAWSKVEGGLYEQYF. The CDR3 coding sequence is TGTGCCTGGAGTAAGGTGGAGGGAGGTTTGTACGAGCAGTACTTC.

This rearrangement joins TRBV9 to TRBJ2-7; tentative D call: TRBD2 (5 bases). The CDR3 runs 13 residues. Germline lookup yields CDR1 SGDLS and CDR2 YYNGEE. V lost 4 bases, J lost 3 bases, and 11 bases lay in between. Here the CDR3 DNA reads TGTGCCAGCAGCCTTTCCGAGGGCTACGAGCAGTACTTC. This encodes CASSLSEGYEQYF. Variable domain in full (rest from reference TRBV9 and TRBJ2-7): DSGVTQTPKHLITATGQRVTLRCSPRSGDLSVYWYQQSLDQGLQFLIQYYNGEERAKGNILERFSAQQFPDLHSELNLSSLELGDSALYFCASSLSEGYEQYFGPGTRLTVT.

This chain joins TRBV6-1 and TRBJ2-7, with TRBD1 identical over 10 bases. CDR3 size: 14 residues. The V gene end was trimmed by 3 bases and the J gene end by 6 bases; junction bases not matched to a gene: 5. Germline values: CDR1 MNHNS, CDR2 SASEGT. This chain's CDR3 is CASSDGTGALEQYF. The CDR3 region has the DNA TGTGCCAGCAGTGATGGGACAGGGGCTCTCGAGCAGTACTTC.

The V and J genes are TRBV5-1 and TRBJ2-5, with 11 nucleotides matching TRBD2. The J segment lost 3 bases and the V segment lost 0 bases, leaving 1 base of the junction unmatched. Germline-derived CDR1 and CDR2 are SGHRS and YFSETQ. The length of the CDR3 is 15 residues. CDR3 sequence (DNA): TGCGCCAGCAGCTTGGTAGCGGGAGGGGAAGAGACCCAGTACTTC. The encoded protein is CASSLVAGGEETQYF.